This record looks at one T cell receptor (beta chain) sequence and its context. As every portion of the isolated RNA was reverse transcribed, the sequencing read expressed TCRB transcripts. TCRdb's table, derived via immunoSEQ multiplex PCR, lists solely in-frame clones and lacks some. The sample lists more than 350,000 clones, about 10% seen once, with more than 0.045% in the top ten. The entry originates in a study of beta chain features in type 1 diabetes. Using CD45RO/CCR7/CD25/CD127/CD95/CD27, CD4+ naive, central memory, regulatory and stem cell-like memory cells were sorted. The TCR sequence derives from a woman aged 18-29 years in good health. Input material: naive CD4+ T cells from blood.

The CDR3: CASSIAADSPRYEQYV. In nucleotides, the CDR3 is TGTGCCAGTAGTATAGCCGCGGACAGCCCCCGCTACGAGCAGTACGTC. V is TRBV19 and J is TRBJ2-7, with a tentative D call TRBD1 (6 bases). The CDR3 consists of 16 residues. Trimming stripped 1 base from V and 3 bases from J, with 16 bases between. Looked up from germline, CDR1 is LNHDA and CDR2 is SQIVND (reference sequence).